The 18 T cell receptor beta chains below come from one sample, sequenced in a study of shared clonotypes between healthy human individuals. Some clones are missing from TCRdb's copy, which holds only in-frame ones; the method was immunoSEQ multiplex PCR. The table records approximately 2.4 million clones, around 95% of them present only once. Sample: naive CD4+ T cells sorted from blood. Subset noted: CD45RA+ positively selected. These receptors originate from a man aged 18 to 29 in good health.

The chain carries TRBV5-1 and TRBJ2-3; either TRBD1 or TRBD2 may fit D (6 bases each). Trimming left V 0 bases short and J 8 bases short, with 10 bases between. This CDR3 has 13 amino acids. The V gene's germline CDR1 is SGHRS and CDR2 YFSETQ. The CDR3 sequence: CASSLEGGRTQYF. The CDR3 DNA is TGCGCCAGCAGCTTGGAGGGGGGTCGTACGCAGTATTTT.

The rearrangement links TRBV10-3 to TRBJ1-5; D is undetermined. Germline-derived CDR1 and CDR2 are ENHRY and SYGVKD. The V gene lost 0 bases and the J gene lost 7 bases, with 4 bases spanning the gap. The CDR3 totals 12 residues. The CDR3 sequence is CAISESWQPQHF. The DNA of the CDR3 is TGTGCCATCAGTGAGTCATGGCAGCCCCAGCATTTT.

The rearrangement uses TRBV18 and TRBJ2-2; D might be TRBD2 (5 bases). The CDR3 is 16 residues long. Germline V gives CDR1 KGHSH, CDR2 LQKENI. V was trimmed by 5 bases and J by 2 bases, leaving 15 bases between them. In DNA form, the CDR3 reads TGTGCCAGCTCATCCCAGAGGACTGCAAACACCGGGGAGCTGTTTTTT. Amino acid sequence: CASSSQRTANTGELFF.

This chain connects TRBV27 to TRBJ2-1; 7 nucleotides agree with TRBD2. The CDR3 is 15 residues long. Germline CDR1 MNHEY, CDR2 SMNVEV (reference sequence). V shed 5 bases and J 2 bases; nucleotides not matched to a gene: 6. CDR3 nucleotide sequence: TGTGCCAGCAGTGGTAGCGGGCGGACCTACAATGAGCAGTTCTTC. As protein: CASSGSGRTYNEQFF.

The chain has TRBV5-6 and TRBJ1-3; D not certain. The germline gives CDR1 SGHDT, CDR2 YYEEEE. V was clipped by 5 bases and J by 1 base, with 13 bases between them. The CDR3 sequence is 15 residues long. The CDR3: CASSPNPGSGNTIYF. CDR3 DNA sequence: TGTGCCAGCAGTCCCAACCCGGGATCTGGAAACACCATATATTTT.

The chain uses TRBV9 and TRBJ2-2; no clear D gene. Trimming stripped 6 bases from V and 7 bases from J, with 13 bases between. CDR1 SGDLS and CDR2 YYNGEE come from the germline V gene. CDR3 length: 13 amino acids. CDR3 protein: CASNQEAGGELFF. The CDR3 region has the DNA TGTGCCAGCAACCAGGAAGCCGGCGGGGAGCTGTTTTTT.

The V gene is TRBV11-2, the J gene TRBJ2-7, with 7 bases that match TRBD2. With V trimmed by 0 bases and J by 6 bases, 11 bases remained unmatched. The CDR3 is 16 residues long. Germline CDR1 SGHAT, CDR2 FQNNGV. The CDR3 nucleotides are TGTGCCAGCAGCTTAGAGCCTAGCGGAGGGTTGGGCGAGCAGTACTTC. It encodes CASSLEPSGGLGEQYF.

Points on this clone: The limits of the CDR3 on the DNA are not certain, so only TCRdb's listed CDR3 is given. The chain employs TRBV6-5 and TRBJ2-7; TRBD1 was called by the table and not checked on the DNA. Both ends counted, the CDR3 spans 15 residues. CDR1 and CDR2 (germline): MNHEY, SVGAGI. CDR3: CASSSSTGGNYEQYF.

This clone was seen a single time. Here the CDR3 DNA reads TGTGCCAGCAGGTCCACCCGGGAGAATTCACCCCTCCACTTT. This codes for CASRSTRENSPLHF. The chain has TRBV5-6 and TRBJ1-6, with D unclear. V was clipped by 5 bases and J by 7 bases, with 13 bases between them. Germline assignment: CDR1 SGHDT and CDR2 YYEEEE. CDR3 length: 14 residues. The variable domain in full, completed from reference TRBV5-6 and TRBJ1-6, reads DAGVTQSPTHLIKTRGQQVTLRCSPKSGHDTVSWYQQALGQGPQFIFQYYEEEERQRGNFPDRFSGHQFPNYSSELNVNALLLGDSALYLCASRSTRENSPLHFGNGTRLTVT.

The rearrangement links TRBV10-3 to TRBJ2-5; TRBD1 aligns across 10 bases. The CDR3 covers 15 residues. Germline loops: CDR1 ENHRY, CDR2 SYGVKD. J lost 2 bases, V lost 6 bases, and 6 bases had no gene match. CDR3: CAIRRGQGQQETQYF. CDR3 sequence (DNA): TGTGCCATCAGACGGGGACAGGGGCAACAAGAGACCCAGTACTTC.

This clone was found a few times. V usage is TRBV30 and J usage is TRBJ1-1; no definite D call. V lost 5 bases and J 2 bases, leaving 6 bases between the germline ends. CDR3 length equals 11 residues. The germline CDR1 and CDR2 sequences are GTSNPN and SVGIG (reference sequence). The CDR3 loop reads CAWGDNTEAFF. CDR3 coding DNA: TGTGCCTGGGGTGATAACACTGAAGCTTTCTTT.

The chain carries TRBV6-5 and TRBJ2-3, with D tentatively TRBD2 (6 bases). The CDR3 is 14 residues long. The V end lost 2 bases, the J end lost 7 bases, and 13 bases lay between the germline ends. Germline CDR1 reads MNHEY; CDR2 reads SVGAGI. The CDR3 here is CASSYGGSGNTQYF. The CDR3 DNA follows: TGTGCCAGCAGTTACGGGGGTAGCGGAAATACGCAGTATTTT.

The chain joins TRBV10-3 to TRBJ2-7; D gene unclear. The CDR3 loop spans 13 amino acids. Trimming cost V 3 bases and J 3 bases, with 9 bases left between them. CDR1 ENHRY and CDR2 SYGVKD come from the germline V gene. The CDR3 loop reads CAISDGFYYEQYF. The CDR3, as DNA: TGTGCCATCAGTGACGGCTTTTACTACGAGCAGTACTTC.

This chain links TRBV10-3 with TRBJ2-2; the D gene is possibly TRBD1 (5 bases). V lost 7 bases to trimming and J lost 2 bases, with 11 bases between them. The CDR3 consists of 14 residues. Per germline, CDR1 ENHRY and CDR2 SYGVKD. The CDR3 DNA follows: TGTGCCATCACAGGGTTATCAAACACCGGGGAGCTGTTTTTT. Its translation: CAITGLSNTGELFF.

As for this clone: Additional DNA sequences in this sample encode the identical CDR3. The chain has TRBV6-1 and TRBJ2-3; D might be TRBD1 or TRBD2, each matching 5 bases. This CDR3 is built from 13 residues. CDR1 and CDR2 from the germline V gene are MNHNS and SASEGT. Trimming cost V 2 bases and J 5 bases, with 8 bases left between them. This chain's CDR3 is CASSEQRGDTQYF. The CDR3 coding sequence is TGTGCCAGCAGTGAACAGAGGGGAGATACGCAGTATTTT.

The chain combines TRBV30 with TRBJ1-4; D remains unclear. Per the germline V gene, CDR1 is GTSNPN and CDR2 is SVGIG (reference sequence). The CDR3 is 13 amino acids. The V gene lost 4 bases and the J gene lost 4 bases, with 10 bases spanning the gap. The CDR3 here is CAWNGRYNEKLFF. The DNA of the CDR3 is TGTGCCTGGAATGGACGGTATAATGAAAAACTGTTTTTT.

V usage is TRBV5-6 and J usage is TRBJ1-6; D is uncertain. The CDR3 sequence is 13 residues long. Per germline, CDR1 SGHDT and CDR2 YYEEEE. Trimming removed 3 bases from V and 14 bases from J, with 15 bases in between. This CDR3 reads CASSSWTGATLHF. CDR3 DNA: TGTGCCAGCAGCTCATGGACGGGTGCGACCCTCCACTTT.

The chain has TRBV7-2 and TRBJ1-6; 7 nucleotides agree with TRBD1. Germline CDR1 reads SGHTA; CDR2 reads FQGNSA. The CDR3 loop spans 16 amino acids. Trimming at V came to 1 base and at J to 8 bases, leaving 8 bases not matched to a gene. DNA of the CDR3: TGTGCCAGCAGCTTAGGGCGTGGAAGGGGGCATTCACCCCTCCACTTT. This codes for CASSLGRGRGHSPLHF.